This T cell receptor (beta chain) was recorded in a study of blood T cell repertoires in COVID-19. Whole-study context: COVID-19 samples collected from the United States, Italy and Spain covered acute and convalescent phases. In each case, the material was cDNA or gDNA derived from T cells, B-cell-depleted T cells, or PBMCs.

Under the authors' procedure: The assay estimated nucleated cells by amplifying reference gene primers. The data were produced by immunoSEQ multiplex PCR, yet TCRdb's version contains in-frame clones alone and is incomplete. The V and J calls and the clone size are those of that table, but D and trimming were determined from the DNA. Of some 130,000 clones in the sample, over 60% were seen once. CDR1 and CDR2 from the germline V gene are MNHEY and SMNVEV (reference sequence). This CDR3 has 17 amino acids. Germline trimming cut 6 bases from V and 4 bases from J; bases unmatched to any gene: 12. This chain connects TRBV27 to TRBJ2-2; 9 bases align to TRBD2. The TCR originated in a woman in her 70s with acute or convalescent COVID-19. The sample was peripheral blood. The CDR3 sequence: CASSPGSGRSVTGELFF. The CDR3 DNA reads TGTGCCAGCAGCCCGGGGAGCGGGAGGTCGGTCACCGGGGAGCTGTTTTTT.